The clone carrying this TCR beta chain was found a few times. Every sample gave at least 5 micrograms of total RNA when it was extracted. With a J-beta primer mix and a sample-barcoded 5' primer, a second PCR ran about 6 to 11 cycles. TCRdb fed the 5' RACE reads into MiXCR, producing one record per CDR3 protein. The sample lists approximately 1.5 million distinct CDR3 sequences, about 31% occurring once. This sample is part of a study of blood T cells in healthy people across ages. Trimming removed 3 bases at V and 2 bases at J, with 14 bases between. This CDR3 comprises 14 residues. CDR1 is DFQATT and CDR2 is SNEGSKA in the germline V gene (reference sequence).

This sequence joins TRBV20-1 and TRBJ2-7; tentative D call: TRBD1 (6 bases). Sequenced material: blood. This TCR was sampled from a woman aged 25 to 39 in good health. CDR3 residues: CSASRGAGPYEQYF. DNA of the CDR3: TGCAGTGCTAGCAGGGGCGCGGGTCCCTACGAGCAGTACTTC.